This is a list of T cell receptor beta chains from one sample in a study of cytomegalovirus exposure and HLA in healthy donors. The data were produced by immunoSEQ multiplex PCR, yet TCRdb's version contains in-frame clones alone and is incomplete. Here the sample spans about 220,000 clones, about three quarters being singletons. The sequencing input was PBMCs. Receptors were obtained from a male donor in good health and CMV-seronegative. Each CDR3 is given with its conserved first and last residue. Each record gives: V gene, D gene, J gene, CDR3 DNA, CDR3 protein. D genes are given only for firm matches.

TRBV10-3	-	TRBJ1-5	TGTGCCAGCGCCGAGGCGGGCGGTCAGCCCCAGCATTTT	CASAEAGGQPQHF
TRBV7-2	-	TRBJ1-2	TGTGCCAGCAGCACAAGGCAGGAGGCCCCCACCTTC	CASSTRQEAPTF
TRBV5-1	TRBD2	TRBJ2-1	TGCGCCAGCAGCTTGGTGAGAGCGGGGGGCGTCTACAATGAGCAGTTCTTC	CASSLVRAGGVYNEQFF
TRBV9	TRBD1	TRBJ2-2	TGTGCCAGCAGCGCAAGGCTGACGGGACAGGGTTACACCGGGGAGCTGTTTTTT	CASSARLTGQGYTGELFF
TRBV28	-	TRBJ1-5	TGTGCCAGCACCCGAGACAGGTTCAATCAGCCCCAGCATTTT	CASTRDRFNQPQHF
TRBV5-8	TRBD1	TRBJ2-3	TGTGCCAGCAGCTTGGGTGTTCTACAGGGGGCAGATACGCAGTATTTT	CASSLGVLQGADTQYF
TRBV7-8	TRBD1	TRBJ2-7	TGTGCCAGCAGTCCCGGACAGGGGTGGGAGCAGTACTTC	CASSPGQGWEQYF
TRBV27	TRBD2	TRBJ2-5	TGTGCCAGCAGTACGAATGGCCCTAGCGGGGGGTACCAAGAGACCCAGTACTTC	CASSTNGPSGGYQETQYF
TRBV28	-	TRBJ2-1	TGTGCCAGCCAAGACACCAGCTCCTACAATGAGCAGTTCTTC	CASQDTSSYNEQFF
TRBV28	TRBD2	TRBJ2-3	TGTGCCAGCAGTTACCTCCCAGCGGGGGATCACACAGATACGCAGTATTTT	CASSYLPAGDHTDTQYF